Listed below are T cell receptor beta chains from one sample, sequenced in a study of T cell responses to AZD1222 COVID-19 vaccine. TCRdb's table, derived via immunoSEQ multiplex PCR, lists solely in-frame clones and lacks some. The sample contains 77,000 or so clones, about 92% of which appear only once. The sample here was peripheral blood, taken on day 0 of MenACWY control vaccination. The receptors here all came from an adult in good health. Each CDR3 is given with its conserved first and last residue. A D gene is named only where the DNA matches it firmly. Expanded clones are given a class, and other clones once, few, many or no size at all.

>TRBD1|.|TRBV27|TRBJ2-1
CASTTGRNYNEQFF
TGTGCCAGCACGACAGGGCGCAACTACAATGAGCAGTTCTTC
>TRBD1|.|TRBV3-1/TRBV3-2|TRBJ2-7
CASSQGSGQAWEQYF
TGTGCCAGCAGCCAAGGCTCAGGACAGGCCTGGGAGCAGTACTTC
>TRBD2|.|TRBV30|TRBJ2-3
CAWIRLRVAGVPTDTQYF
TGTGCCTGGATACGCCTGAGGGTAGCGGGGGTCCCCACAGATACGCAGTATTTT
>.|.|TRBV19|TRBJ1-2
CASREQGSNYGYTF
TGTGCCAGTAGAGAACAGGGTTCTAACTATGGCTACACCTTC
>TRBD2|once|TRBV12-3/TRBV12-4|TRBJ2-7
CASSYTGTMLLYF
TGTGCCAGCAGTTATACCGGGACTATGCTTTTGTACTTC
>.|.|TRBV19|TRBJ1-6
CASSPDRANSPLHF
TGTGCCAGCTCTCCCGACAGAGCAAATTCACCCCTCCACTTT
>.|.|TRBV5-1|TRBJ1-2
CASSLIGADGYTF
TGCGCCAGCAGCTTGATAGGGGCAGATGGCTACACCTTC
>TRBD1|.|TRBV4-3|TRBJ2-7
CASSQGQGAVYEQYF
TGCGCCAGCAGCCAAGGGCAGGGGGCTGTCTACGAGCAGTACTTC
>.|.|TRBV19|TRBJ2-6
CASRVSGANVLTF
TGTGCCAGTAGGGTCTCTGGGGCCAACGTCCTGACTTTC
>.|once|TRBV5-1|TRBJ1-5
CASSSTGDQPQHF
TGCGCCAGCAGCTCCACAGGAGATCAGCCCCAGCATTTT
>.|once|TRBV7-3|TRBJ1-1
CASSLWAPRTLSGGGTEAFF
TGTGCCAGCAGCTTATGGGCCCCCCGGACACTAAGCGGAGGGGGCACTGAAGCTTTCTTT
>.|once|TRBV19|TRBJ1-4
CASSMNPGTNEKLFF
TGTGCCAGTAGTATGAACCCGGGAACTAATGAAAAACTGTTTTTT
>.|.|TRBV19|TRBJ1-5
CASSKQGQPQHF
TGTGCCAGTAGTAAACAGGGCCAGCCCCAGCATTTT
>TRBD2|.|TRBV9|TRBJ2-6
CASSPRLAGGSGANVLTF
TGTGCCAGCAGCCCGCGACTAGCGGGGGGCTCTGGGGCCAACGTCCTGACTTTC
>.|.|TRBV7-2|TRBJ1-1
CASSLGGRVEAFF
TGTGCCAGCAGCTTAGGGGGGCGCGTTGAAGCTTTCTTT
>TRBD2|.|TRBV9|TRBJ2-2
CASSVAGGIAGELFF
TGTGCCAGCAGCGTAGCCGGGGGGATTGCCGGGGAGCTGTTTTTT
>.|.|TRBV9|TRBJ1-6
CASSVGQTNNSPLHF
TGTGCCAGCAGCGTAGGGCAGACGAATAATTCACCCCTCCACTTT
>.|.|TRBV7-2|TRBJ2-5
CASSLAHGMETQYF
TGTGCCAGCAGCTTAGCGCACGGGATGGAGACCCAGTACTTC
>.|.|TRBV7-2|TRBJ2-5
CASSSTFQETQYF
TGTGCCAGCAGCTCGACATTCCAAGAGACCCAGTACTTC
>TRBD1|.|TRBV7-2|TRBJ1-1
CASSLDPGPGGGFTEAFF
TGTGCCAGCAGCTTAGATCCCGGGCCAGGGGGCGGTTTCACTGAAGCTTTCTTT
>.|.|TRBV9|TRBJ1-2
CASSVITGMGGYTF
TGTGCCAGCAGCGTTATAACAGGGATGGGTGGCTACACCTTC
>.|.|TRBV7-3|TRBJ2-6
CASSLAGAGANVLTF
TGTGCCAGCAGCTTAGCAGGGGCTGGGGCCAACGTCCTGACTTTC
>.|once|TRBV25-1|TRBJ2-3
CASSSSGTDTQYF
.
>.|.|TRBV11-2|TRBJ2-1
CASSLDRNGEQFF
TGTGCCAGCAGCTTAGATCGGAACGGTGAGCAGTTCTTC
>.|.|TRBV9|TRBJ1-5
CASSEGQNQPQHF
TGTGCCAGCAGCGAAGGGCAGAATCAGCCCCAGCATTTT